Shown below are 30 T cell receptor beta chains from a single sample sequenced in a study of memory CD4+ T cells and cytomegalovirus serostatus (dated by TCRdb to 2018 to 2020). Library creation used the immunoSEQ multiplex PCR assay. TCRdb obtained this table from immuneACCESS and retained in-frame rearrangements with V and J assigned. These tables miss some clones; where compared with another copy, unresolved V genes account for less than half of the shortfall, and the remainder is unexplained. The sample includes under 80,000 clones, with approximately 78% observed a single time. The ten largest clones add up to about 0.88% of the sample. Single viable CD3+CD4+CD8-CD45RO+ cells were sorted as memory CD4+ T cells on a FACSAria II. Input material: memory CD4+ T cells from blood. The receptors derive from an adult in good health and CMV-seronegative.

The chain combines TRBV2 with TRBJ2-1; D might be TRBD2 (5 bases). The CDR3 extends over 15 amino acids. V gave up 2 bases and J gave up 4 bases, with 12 bases separating them. Germline assignment: CDR1 SNHLY and CDR2 FYNNEI. DNA for the CDR3: TGTGCCAGCAGTGAACAGCGGAGAGGGTACAATGAGCAGTTCTTC. Translating it yields CASSEQRRGYNEQFF.

V is TRBV6-6 and J is TRBJ2-7; 12 bases line up with TRBD2. The germline V gene encodes CDR1 MNHNY and CDR2 SVGAGI (reference sequence). The J segment lost 3 bases and the V segment lost 5 bases, leaving 5 bases of the junction unmatched. The CDR3 is made up of 15 amino acids. The DNA for the CDR3 is TGTGCCAGCAGTACACCGACTAGCGGGGGCTACGAGCAGTACTTC. As protein: CASSTPTSGGYEQYF.

The CDR3 reads CASSDTMNTEAFF. The CDR3 bases are TGCGCCAGCAGTGACACGATGAACACTGAAGCTTTCTTT. The V call is TRBV10-2, the J call TRBJ1-1, with D unresolved. Germline V gene lookup returns CDR1 WSHSY and CDR2 SAAADI. V was cut by 3 bases and J by 0 bases, with 5 bases left in between. The CDR3 extends over 13 amino acids.

The chain uses TRBV18 and TRBJ1-1; D gene uncertain. V was pared by 7 bases and J by 0 bases, with 9 bases between. CDR3 length: 13 residues. The germline V gene has CDR1 KGHSH and CDR2 LQKENI. DNA of the CDR3: TGTGCCAGCTTGACCGTCTTGAACACTGAAGCTTTCTTT. Protein sequence: CASLTVLNTEAFF. The whole variable domain, remainder taken from reference TRBV18 and TRBJ1-1, is NAGVMQNPRHLVRRRGQEARLRCSPMKGHSHVYWYRQLPEEGLKFMVYLQKENIIDESGMPKERFSAEFPKEGPSILRIQQVVRGDSAAYFCASLTVLNTEAFFGQGTRLTVV.

This clone was seen only a few times. This chain joins TRBV2 and TRBJ1-3; TRBD1 aligns across 7 bases. Germline trimming cut 1 base from V and 8 bases from J; bases unmatched to any gene: 5. The CDR3 covers 14 residues. Germline CDR1 and CDR2: SNHLY and FYNNEI. As DNA, the CDR3 is TGTGCCAGCAGTGAAGAAGGGGGCGCTTACACCATATATTTT. Translated: CASSEEGGAYTIYF.

The V gene is TRBV7-9, the J gene TRBJ1-5; D possibly corresponds to TRBD1 (5 bases). This CDR3 region has 15 residues. Germline V CDR1 and CDR2: SEHNR, FQNEAQ (reference sequence). Deletions cut 1 base from V and 3 bases from J, with 10 bases between. CDR3 protein: CASSLGDRHNQPQHF. DNA of the CDR3: TGTGCCAGCAGCTTAGGAGACAGACACAATCAGCCCCAGCATTTT.

The V call is TRBV7-6, the J call TRBJ2-7; 9 bases agree with TRBD2. The CDR3 is 14 residues long. V was pared by 5 bases and J by 4 bases, with 6 bases of the junction left unmatched. CDR1 and CDR2 (germline): SGHVS, FNYEAQ. The CDR3: CASSATSGPYEQYF. Written as DNA, the CDR3 is TGTGCCAGCAGCGCCACTAGCGGGCCATACGAGCAGTACTTC.

This clone was found a few times. J is TRBJ2-6 and V is TRBV7-7; D is uncertain. The V and J ends lost 11 bases and 0 bases respectively, with 8 bases between them. The CDR3 spans 13 residues. Germline V CDR1 and CDR2: SSHAT, FNYEAQ (reference sequence). CDR3 in DNA: TGTGCCGTTAGGCCCTCTGGGGCCAACGTCCTGACTTTC. Its translation is CAVRPSGANVLTF.

This rearrangement joins TRBV18 to TRBJ2-7; D is ambiguous. This CDR3 comprises 14 residues. The ends were cut back, 2 bases at V and 2 bases at J, with 10 bases in the middle. Looked up from germline, CDR1 is KGHSH and CDR2 is LQKENI. CDR3 sequence: CASSPEGNPYEQYF. As DNA, the CDR3 is TGTGCCAGCTCACCAGAAGGCAACCCCTACGAGCAGTACTTC.

This clone has more than one count but fewer than ten. The J gene is TRBJ2-3, the V gene TRBV6-5; TRBD1 matches at 7 bases. The trim removed 4 bases at V and 3 bases at J, leaving 4 bases unmatched. The CDR3 totals 14 residues. From germline, CDR1 is MNHEY and CDR2 SVGAGI. The CDR3 nucleotides read TGTGCCAGCAGTTTTGACAGGGTAACAGATACGCAGTATTTT. This gives the protein CASSFDRVTDTQYF.

The rearrangement joins TRBV9 to TRBJ2-1, with D perhaps being TRBD1 or TRBD2 (7 bases each). Germline CDR1 and CDR2: SGDLS and YYNGEE. The CDR3 is 16 amino acids. Trimming left V 0 bases short and J 8 bases short, with 18 bases between. The CDR3 DNA is TGTGCCAGCAGCGTAGGTGGCCAGGGGGGGCTCTATGAGCAGTTCTTC. It translates to CASSVGGQGGLYEQFF.

The V and J genes are TRBV15 and TRBJ2-1; either TRBD1 or TRBD2 may fit D (5 bases each). The germline gives CDR1 LNHNV, CDR2 YYDKDF (reference sequence). This CDR3 is built from 14 residues. With 1 base removed from V and 2 bases from J, the gap between germline ends came to 6 bases. CDR3 nucleotides: TGTGCCACCAGCAGAGCGGGGCCCTACAATGAGCAGTTCTTC. As protein: CATSRAGPYNEQFF.

A remark on this clone: Other DNA variants within this sample encode the same CDR3. The chain is built from TRBV9 and TRBJ2-7; 7 nucleotides match TRBD1. The CDR3 runs 14 residues. Germline CDR1 and CDR2: SGDLS and YYNGEE. The V and J ends lost 0 bases and 3 bases, in that order; junction bases with no gene match: 3. This CDR3 reads CASSVGGTDYEQYF. In DNA form, the CDR3 reads TGTGCCAGCAGCGTAGGTGGGACAGACTACGAGCAGTACTTC.

The chain combines TRBV28 with TRBJ1-5, with a possible D match to TRBD1 (5 bases). The CDR3 is 13 residues long. Trimming took 8 bases from V and 2 from J, leaving 10 bases between them. Per the germline V gene, CDR1 is MDHEN and CDR2 is SYDVKM. The CDR3 spells CASGLGGNQPQHF. The CDR3 region has the DNA TGTGCCAGCGGGTTAGGGGGCAATCAGCCCCAGCATTTT.

As to this clone: The junction differs from germline at one of its ends, possibly a read error. This chain uses TRBV9 with TRBJ1-5; no reliable D call. CDR1 SGDLS and CDR2 YYNGEE come from the germline V gene. The CDR3 runs to 14 residues. The CDR3 DNA reads as TGTGTCAGCAGCGGTGCACTGAGCGGTGGACCCCAGCATTTT. Translating gives CVSSGALSGGPQHF.

Only a few counts were recorded for this clone. The V and J genes are TRBV28 and TRBJ1-1; D is uncertain. The CDR3 is made up of 13 amino acids. From germline, CDR1 is MDHEN and CDR2 SYDVKM. The V and J ends lost 3 bases and 4 bases respectively, with 9 bases between them. CDR3 residues: CASSLVAGTEAFF. The DNA of the CDR3 is TGTGCCAGCAGTTTGGTGGCCGGCACTGAAGCTTTCTTT.

This clone was counted between two and nine times. V gene TRBV9 combines with J gene TRBJ1-2; 10 nucleotides match TRBD1. The V gene end was trimmed by 4 bases and the J gene end by 10 bases; junction bases not matched to a gene: 7. The germline V gene has CDR1 SGDLS and CDR2 YYNGEE. The CDR3 length is 13 residues. The CDR3: CASSSGQGGIYTF. The CDR3 DNA is TGTGCCAGCAGCTCTGGACAGGGGGGTATCTACACCTTC.

The chain employs TRBV11-2 and TRBJ1-6; perhaps TRBD1 as D (6 bases). The V gene lost 5 bases and the J gene lost 6 bases, with 17 bases spanning the gap. CDR3 length: 16 residues. Germline assignment: CDR1 SGHAT and CDR2 FQNNGV. CDR3 residues: CASSPRGQTSNSPLHF. CDR3 DNA: TGTGCCAGCAGCCCGCGAGGACAGACCTCTAATTCACCCCTCCACTTT.

The V call is TRBV7-9, the J call TRBJ1-6; D remains unclear. CDR3 size: 13 residues. The V and J ends lost 5 bases and 7 bases respectively, with 9 bases between them. The germline gives CDR1 SEHNR, CDR2 FQNEAQ (reference sequence). This chain's CDR3 is CASSLGENSPLHF. CDR3 DNA: TGTGCCAGCAGCCTCGGGGAAAATTCACCCCTCCACTTT.

V gene TRBV6-1 combines with J gene TRBJ1-5; D perhaps matches TRBD1 (5 bases). Germline values: CDR1 MNHNS, CDR2 SASEGT. V lost 1 base and J lost 0, with 13 bases in between. The CDR3 is 17 residues long. The CDR3, as DNA: TGTGCCAGCAGTGAAGACCCCGGGGCCTATAGCAATCAGCCCCAGCATTTT. It codes for CASSEDPGAYSNQPQHF.

The V gene is TRBV13, the J gene TRBJ1-2; D remains unclear. Trimming took off 0 bases at V and 4 bases at J, with 12 bases between the two ends. CDR3 length equals 15 residues. Looked up from germline, CDR1 is PRHDT and CDR2 is FYEKMQ (reference sequence). CDR3 loop: CASSLGPIGGYGYTF. The CDR3 DNA reads as TGTGCCAGCAGCTTAGGCCCAATAGGTGGCTATGGCTACACCTTC.

The chain uses TRBV7-9 and TRBJ1-2, with D uncertain. The CDR3 spans 15 residues. Germline V gene sequence: CDR1 SEHNR, CDR2 FQNEAQ (reference sequence). Trimming took 5 bases from V and 0 from J, leaving 13 bases between them. This CDR3 is CASSPPETANYGYTF. In DNA, the CDR3 is TGTGCCAGCAGCCCCCCCGAGACCGCTAACTATGGCTACACCTTC.

The CDR3 here is CASSLSAGRDSGNTIYF. In nucleotides, the CDR3 is TGTGCCAGCAGTTTATCGGCAGGACGGGACTCTGGAAACACCATATATTTT. The V call is TRBV27, the J call TRBJ1-3; D is uncertain. Germline V gives CDR1 MNHEY, CDR2 SMNVEV (reference sequence). This CDR3 has 17 residues. Trimming left V 0 bases short and J 0 bases short, with 12 bases between.

The rearrangement links TRBV18 to TRBJ1-1, with D tentatively TRBD1 (5 bases). The ends were cut back, 6 bases at V and 1 base at J, with 9 bases in the middle. The CDR3 sequence is 13 residues long. CDR1 KGHSH and CDR2 LQKENI come from the germline V gene. In DNA form, the CDR3 reads TGTGCCAGCTCCGCCGGACAGAACACTGAAGCTTTCTTT. Translated: CASSAGQNTEAFF.

V gene TRBV7-3 combines with J gene TRBJ2-3, with TRBD2 matching 9 bases. Germline V CDR1 and CDR2: SGHTA, FQGTGA. The CDR3 consists of 17 residues. After removal of 2 bases from V and 4 bases from J, the junction contained 10 bases not matched to a gene. The DNA for the CDR3 is TGTGCCAGCAGCTTATTGGGTAGCGGGGGAATCGCAGATACGCAGTATTTT. Its protein product is CASSLLGSGGIADTQYF.

This rearrangement joins TRBV5-1 to TRBJ1-2; 11 bases align to TRBD1. The CDR3 covers 13 residues. Germline V gives CDR1 SGHRS, CDR2 YFSETQ. V shed 7 bases and J 2 bases; nucleotides not matched to a gene: 1. CDR3 protein: CASGQGANYGYTF. The CDR3 coding sequence is TGCGCCAGCGGACAGGGGGCCAACTATGGCTACACCTTC.

The chain carries TRBV7-9 and TRBJ2-2, with 9 bases that match TRBD1. Germline V lookup: CDR1 SEHNR, CDR2 FQNEAQ (reference sequence). The CDR3 is 15 amino acids. V shed 5 bases, J shed 10 bases, and the junction held 11 bases outside the gene matches. The CDR3 loop is CASSLYSRDREELFF. The CDR3 bases are TGTGCCAGCAGCCTATACTCCCGGGACAGGGAGGAGCTGTTTTTT.

This clone was observed a single time. V and J are TRBV27 and TRBJ1-1; D possibly corresponds to TRBD1 (5 bases). V lost 3 bases, J lost 5 bases, and 10 bases lay in between. CDR3 length: 13 amino acids. Germline lookup yields CDR1 MNHEY and CDR2 SMNVEV (reference sequence). CDR3 sequence (DNA): TGTGCCAGCAGTTTCTTTTGGGGGACTGAAGCTTTCTTT. Amino acid sequence: CASSFFWGTEAFF.

This sequence joins TRBV28 and TRBJ2-5; tentative D call: TRBD2 (5 bases). This CDR3 region has 14 residues. V was pared by 0 bases and J by 1 base, with 6 bases between. CDR1 MDHEN and CDR2 SYDVKM come from the germline V gene. CDR3 DNA: TGTGCCAGCAGTTTATGGGGGAGCCAAGAGACCCAGTACTTC. Residues: CASSLWGSQETQYF.

The gene calls are TRBV30 and TRBJ2-7; D may be TRBD1 or TRBD2 (5 bases each). Trimming took 5 bases from V and 1 from J, leaving 12 bases between them. This CDR3 is 13 amino acids long. Germline V gene sequence: CDR1 GTSNPN, CDR2 SVGIG (reference sequence). The DNA of the CDR3 is TGTGCCTGGGCGGTGGGGGAATCCTACGAGCAGTACTTC. Protein product: CAWAVGESYEQYF.